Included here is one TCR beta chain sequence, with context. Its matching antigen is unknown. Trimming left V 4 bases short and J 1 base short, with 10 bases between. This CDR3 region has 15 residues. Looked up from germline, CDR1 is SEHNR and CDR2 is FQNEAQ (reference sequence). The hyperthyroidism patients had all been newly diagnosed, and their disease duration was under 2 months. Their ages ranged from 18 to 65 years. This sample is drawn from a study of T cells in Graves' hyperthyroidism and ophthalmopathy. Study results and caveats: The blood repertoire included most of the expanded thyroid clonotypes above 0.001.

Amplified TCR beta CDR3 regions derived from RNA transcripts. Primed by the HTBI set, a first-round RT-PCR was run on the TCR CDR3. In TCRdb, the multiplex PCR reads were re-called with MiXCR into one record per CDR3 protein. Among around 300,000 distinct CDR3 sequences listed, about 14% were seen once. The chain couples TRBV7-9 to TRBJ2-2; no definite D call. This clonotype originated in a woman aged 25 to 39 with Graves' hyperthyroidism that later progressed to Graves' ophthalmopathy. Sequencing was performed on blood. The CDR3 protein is CASSSDDENTGELFF. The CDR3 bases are TGTGCCAGCAGCTCCGACGACGAGAACACCGGGGAGCTGTTTTTT.